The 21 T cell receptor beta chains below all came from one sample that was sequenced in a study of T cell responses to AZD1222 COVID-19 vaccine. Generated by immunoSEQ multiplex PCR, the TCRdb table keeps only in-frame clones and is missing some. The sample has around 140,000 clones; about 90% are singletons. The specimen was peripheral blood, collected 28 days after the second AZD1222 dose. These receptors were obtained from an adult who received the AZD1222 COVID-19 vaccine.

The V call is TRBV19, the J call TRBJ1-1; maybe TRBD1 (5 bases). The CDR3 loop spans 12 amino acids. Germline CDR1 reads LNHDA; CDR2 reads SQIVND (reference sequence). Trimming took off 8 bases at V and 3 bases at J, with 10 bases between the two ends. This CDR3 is CASRRGHTEAFF. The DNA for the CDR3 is TGTGCCAGTCGGCGGGGCCACACTGAAGCTTTCTTT.

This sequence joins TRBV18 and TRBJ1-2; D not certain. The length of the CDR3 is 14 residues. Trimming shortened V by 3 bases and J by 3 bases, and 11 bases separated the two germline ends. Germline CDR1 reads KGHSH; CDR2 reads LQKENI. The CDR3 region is CASSPSSPDYGYTF. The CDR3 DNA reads TGTGCCAGCTCACCGTCCAGCCCTGACTATGGCTACACCTTC.

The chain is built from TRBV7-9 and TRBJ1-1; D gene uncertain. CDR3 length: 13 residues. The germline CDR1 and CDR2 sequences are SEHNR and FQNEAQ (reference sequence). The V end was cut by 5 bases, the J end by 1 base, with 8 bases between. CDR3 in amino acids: CASSPGANTEAFF. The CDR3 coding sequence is TGTGCCAGCAGCCCGGGAGCGAACACTGAAGCTTTCTTT.

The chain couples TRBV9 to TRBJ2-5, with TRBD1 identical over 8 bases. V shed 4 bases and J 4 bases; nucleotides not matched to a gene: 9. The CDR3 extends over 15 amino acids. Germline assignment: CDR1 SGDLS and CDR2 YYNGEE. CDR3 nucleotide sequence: TGTGCCAGCAGCCCTCGGACAGGGTGGGGAGAGACCCAGTACTTC. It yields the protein CASSPRTGWGETQYF.

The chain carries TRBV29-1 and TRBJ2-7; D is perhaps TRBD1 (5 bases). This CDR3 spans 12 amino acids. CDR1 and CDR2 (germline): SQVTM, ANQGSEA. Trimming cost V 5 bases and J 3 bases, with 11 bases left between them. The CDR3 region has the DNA TGCAGCGTTATTATAACAGGCTACGAGCAGTACTTC. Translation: CSVIITGYEQYF.

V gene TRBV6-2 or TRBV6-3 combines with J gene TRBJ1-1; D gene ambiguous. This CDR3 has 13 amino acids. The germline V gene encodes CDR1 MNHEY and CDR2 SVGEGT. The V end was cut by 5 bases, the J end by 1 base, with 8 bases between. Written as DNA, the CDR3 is TGTGCCAGCAGTGTCCGTGAGAACACTGAAGCTTTCTTT. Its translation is CASSVRENTEAFF.

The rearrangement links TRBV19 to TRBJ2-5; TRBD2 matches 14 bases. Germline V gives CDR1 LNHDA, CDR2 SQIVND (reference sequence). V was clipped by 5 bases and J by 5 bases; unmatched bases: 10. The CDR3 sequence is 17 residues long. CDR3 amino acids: CASSVHPTSGGGETQYF. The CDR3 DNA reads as TGTGCCAGTAGTGTCCACCCGACTAGCGGGGGGGGCGAGACCCAGTACTTC.

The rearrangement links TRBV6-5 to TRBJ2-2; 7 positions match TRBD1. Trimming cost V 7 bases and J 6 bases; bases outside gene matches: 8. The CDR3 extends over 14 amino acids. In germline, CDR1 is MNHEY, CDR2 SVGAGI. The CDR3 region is CASIETGKAGELFF. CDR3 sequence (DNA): TGTGCCAGCATCGAGACAGGGAAGGCCGGGGAGCTGTTTTTT.

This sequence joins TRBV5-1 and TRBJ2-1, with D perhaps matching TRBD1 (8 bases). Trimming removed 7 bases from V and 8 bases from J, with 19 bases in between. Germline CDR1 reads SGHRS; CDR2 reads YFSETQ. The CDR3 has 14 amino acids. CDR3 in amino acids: CASLRGAGGDEQFF. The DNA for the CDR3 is TGCGCCAGCCTCCGGGGGGCAGGGGGCGATGAGCAGTTCTTC.

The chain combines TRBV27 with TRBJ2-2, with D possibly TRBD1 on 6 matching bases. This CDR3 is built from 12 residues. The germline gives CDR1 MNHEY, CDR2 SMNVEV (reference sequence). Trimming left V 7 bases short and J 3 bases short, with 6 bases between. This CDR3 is CASTGDTGELFF. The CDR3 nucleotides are TGTGCCAGCACAGGGGACACCGGGGAGCTGTTTTTT.

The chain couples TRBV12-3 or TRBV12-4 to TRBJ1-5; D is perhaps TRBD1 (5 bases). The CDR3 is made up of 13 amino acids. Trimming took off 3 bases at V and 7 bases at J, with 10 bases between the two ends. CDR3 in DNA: TGTGCCAGCAGTTTTGTGAGGGACCAGCCCCAGCATTTT. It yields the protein CASSFVRDQPQHF.

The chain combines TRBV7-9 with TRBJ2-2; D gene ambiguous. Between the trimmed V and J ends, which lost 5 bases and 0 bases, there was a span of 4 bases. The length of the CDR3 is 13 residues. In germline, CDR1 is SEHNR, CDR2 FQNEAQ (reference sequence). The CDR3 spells CASSQSNTGELFF. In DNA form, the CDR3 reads TGTGCCAGCAGCCAATCGAACACCGGGGAGCTGTTTTTT.

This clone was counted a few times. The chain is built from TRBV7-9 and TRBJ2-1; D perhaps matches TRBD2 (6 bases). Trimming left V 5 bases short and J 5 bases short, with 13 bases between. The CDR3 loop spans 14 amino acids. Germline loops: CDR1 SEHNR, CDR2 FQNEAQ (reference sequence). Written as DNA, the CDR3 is TGTGCCAGCAGCCCTAGGCGGGGCCACAATGAGCAGTTCTTC. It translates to CASSPRRGHNEQFF.

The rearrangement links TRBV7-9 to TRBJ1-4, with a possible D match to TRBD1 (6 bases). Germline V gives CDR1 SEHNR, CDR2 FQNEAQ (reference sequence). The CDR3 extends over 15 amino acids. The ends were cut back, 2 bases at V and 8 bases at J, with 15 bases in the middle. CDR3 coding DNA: TGTGCCAGCAGCTTAAAGGGGGGTCTACGAGAAAAACTGTTTTTT. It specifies CASSLKGGLREKLFF.

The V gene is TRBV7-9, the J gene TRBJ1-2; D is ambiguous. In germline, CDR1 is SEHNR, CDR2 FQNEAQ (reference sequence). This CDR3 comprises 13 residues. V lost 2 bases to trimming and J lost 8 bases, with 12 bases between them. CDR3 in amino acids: CASSLTNFRGYTF. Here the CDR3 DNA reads TGTGCCAGCAGCTTAACAAATTTTAGGGGCTACACCTTC.

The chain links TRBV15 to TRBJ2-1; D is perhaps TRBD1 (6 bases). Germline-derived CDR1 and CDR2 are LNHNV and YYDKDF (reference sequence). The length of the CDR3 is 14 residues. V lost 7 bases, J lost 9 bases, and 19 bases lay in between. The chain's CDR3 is CATNTYRDRSEQFF. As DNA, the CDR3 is TGTGCCACCAATACGTACAGGGATAGGAGTGAGCAGTTCTTC.

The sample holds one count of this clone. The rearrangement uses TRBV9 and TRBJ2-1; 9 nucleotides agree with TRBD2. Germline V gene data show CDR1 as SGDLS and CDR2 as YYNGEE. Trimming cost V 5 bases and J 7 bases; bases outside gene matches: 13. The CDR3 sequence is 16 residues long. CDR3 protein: CASSLSGSWVRNEQFF. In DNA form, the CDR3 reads TGTGCCAGCAGTCTTAGCGGGAGTTGGGTTCGTAATGAGCAGTTCTTC.

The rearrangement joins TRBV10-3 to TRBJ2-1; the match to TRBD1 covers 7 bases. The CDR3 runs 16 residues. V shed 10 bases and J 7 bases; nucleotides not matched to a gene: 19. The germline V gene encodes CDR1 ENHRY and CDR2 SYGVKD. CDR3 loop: CASSKYGQDGPNEQFF. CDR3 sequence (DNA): TGTGCCAGCTCGAAATATGGACAGGACGGTCCAAATGAGCAGTTCTTC.

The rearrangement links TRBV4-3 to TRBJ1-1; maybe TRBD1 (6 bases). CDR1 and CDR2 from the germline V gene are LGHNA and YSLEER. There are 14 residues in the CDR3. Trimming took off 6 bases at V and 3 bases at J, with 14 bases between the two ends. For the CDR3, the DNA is TGCGCCAGCAGTCGGACAAGGGGGGACACTGAAGCTTTCTTT. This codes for CASSRTRGDTEAFF.

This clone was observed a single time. CDR3 sequence: CASSFGGRGEQYF. CDR3 in DNA: TGTGCCAGCAGTTTCGGGGGGCGCGGAGAGCAGTACTTC. V usage is TRBV12-3 or TRBV12-4 and J usage is TRBJ2-7; D perhaps matches TRBD2 (7 bases). The CDR3 contains 13 residues. V dropped 3 bases and J dropped 7 bases, with 13 bases sitting between them.

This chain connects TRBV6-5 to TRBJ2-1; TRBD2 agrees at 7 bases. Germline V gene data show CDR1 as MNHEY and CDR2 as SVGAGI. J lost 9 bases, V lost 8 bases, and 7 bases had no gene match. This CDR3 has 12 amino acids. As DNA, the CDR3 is TGTGCCAGCGAAGGGTTAGCGGGTGAGCAGTTCTTC. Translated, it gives CASEGLAGEQFF.